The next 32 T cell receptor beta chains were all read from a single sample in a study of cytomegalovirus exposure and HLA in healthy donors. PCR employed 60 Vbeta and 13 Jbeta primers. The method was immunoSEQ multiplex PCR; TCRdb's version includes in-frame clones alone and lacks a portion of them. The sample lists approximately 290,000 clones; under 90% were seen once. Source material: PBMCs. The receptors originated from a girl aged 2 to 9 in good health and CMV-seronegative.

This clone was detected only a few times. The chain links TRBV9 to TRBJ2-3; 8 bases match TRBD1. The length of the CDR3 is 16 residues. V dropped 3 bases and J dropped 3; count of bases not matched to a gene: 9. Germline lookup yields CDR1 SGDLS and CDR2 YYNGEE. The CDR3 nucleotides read TGTGCCAGCAGCGCCCAGGGGGCATTAATAACAGATACGCAGTATTTT. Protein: CASSAQGALITDTQYF.

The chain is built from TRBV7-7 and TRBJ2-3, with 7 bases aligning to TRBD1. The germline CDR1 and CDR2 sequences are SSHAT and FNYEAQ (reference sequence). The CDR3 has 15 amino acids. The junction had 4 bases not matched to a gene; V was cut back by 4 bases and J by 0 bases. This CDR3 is CASSSQGISTDTQYF. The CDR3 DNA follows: TGTGCCAGCAGCTCACAGGGGATTAGCACAGATACGCAGTATTTT.

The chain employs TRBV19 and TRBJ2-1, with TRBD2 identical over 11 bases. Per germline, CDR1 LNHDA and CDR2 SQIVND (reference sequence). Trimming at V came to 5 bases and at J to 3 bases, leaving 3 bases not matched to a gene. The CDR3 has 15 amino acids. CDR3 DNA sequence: TGTGCCAGTAGTGTGACTAGCGGGGACTACAATGAGCAGTTCTTC. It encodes CASSVTSGDYNEQFF. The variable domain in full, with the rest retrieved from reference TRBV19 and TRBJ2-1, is DGGITQSPKYLFRKEGQNVTLSCEQNLNHDAMYWYRQDPGQGLRLIYYSQIVNDFQKGDIAEGYSVSREKKESFPLTVTSAQKNPTAFYLCASSVTSGDYNEQFFGPGTRLTVL.

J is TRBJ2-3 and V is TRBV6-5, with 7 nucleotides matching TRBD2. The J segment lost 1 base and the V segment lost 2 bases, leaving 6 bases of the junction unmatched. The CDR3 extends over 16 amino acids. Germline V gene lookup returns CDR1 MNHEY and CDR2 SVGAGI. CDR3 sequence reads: CASSYLRGGGTDTQYF. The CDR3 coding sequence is TGTGCCAGCAGTTACCTACGGGGAGGGGGCACAGATACGCAGTATTTT.

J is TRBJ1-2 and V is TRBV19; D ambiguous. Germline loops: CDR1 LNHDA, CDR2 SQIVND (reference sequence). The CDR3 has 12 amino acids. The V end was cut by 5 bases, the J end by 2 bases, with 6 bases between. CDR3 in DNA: TGTGCCAGTAGTCTCGGGAACTATGGCTACACCTTC. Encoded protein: CASSLGNYGYTF. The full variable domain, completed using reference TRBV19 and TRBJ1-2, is DGGITQSPKYLFRKEGQNVTLSCEQNLNHDAMYWYRQDPGQGLRLIYYSQIVNDFQKGDIAEGYSVSREKKESFPLTVTSAQKNPTAFYLCASSLGNYGYTFGSGTRLTVV.

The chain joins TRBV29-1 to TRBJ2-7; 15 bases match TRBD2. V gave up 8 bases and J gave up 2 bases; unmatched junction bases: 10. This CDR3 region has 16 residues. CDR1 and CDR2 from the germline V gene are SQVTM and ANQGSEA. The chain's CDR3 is CSSPRTSGGETYEQYF. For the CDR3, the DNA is TGCAGCTCCCCCAGGACTAGCGGGGGGGAGACCTACGAGCAGTACTTC.

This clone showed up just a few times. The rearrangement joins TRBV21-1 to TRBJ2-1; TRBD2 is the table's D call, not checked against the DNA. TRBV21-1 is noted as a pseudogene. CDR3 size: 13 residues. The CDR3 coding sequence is TGTGCCAGAGGGACTGCGCCCTGCAATGAGCAGTTCTTC. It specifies CARGTAPCNEQFF.

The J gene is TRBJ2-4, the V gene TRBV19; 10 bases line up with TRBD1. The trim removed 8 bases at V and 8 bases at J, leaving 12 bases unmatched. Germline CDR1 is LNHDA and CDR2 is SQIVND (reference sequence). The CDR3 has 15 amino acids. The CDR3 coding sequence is TGTGCCAGTCAACCCGAGGGACAGGGGAGAGACATTCAGTACTTC. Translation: CASQPEGQGRDIQYF.

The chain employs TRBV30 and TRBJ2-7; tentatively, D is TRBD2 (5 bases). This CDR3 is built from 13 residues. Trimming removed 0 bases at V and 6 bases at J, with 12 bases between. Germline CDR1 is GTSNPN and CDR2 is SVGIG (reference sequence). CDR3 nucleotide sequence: TGTGCCTGGAGTGTACGCGGGTCCCTCGAGCAGTACTTC. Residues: CAWSVRGSLEQYF.

DNA of the CDR3: TGTGCCAGCAGTAGGGACAGACACTATGGCTACACCTTC. This gives the protein CASSRDRHYGYTF. The chain is built from TRBV6-1 and TRBJ1-2, with 7 bases lining up with TRBD1. Germline V CDR1 and CDR2: MNHNS, SASEGT. The CDR3 has 13 residues. The J segment lost 3 bases and the V segment lost 5 bases, leaving 3 bases of the junction unmatched.

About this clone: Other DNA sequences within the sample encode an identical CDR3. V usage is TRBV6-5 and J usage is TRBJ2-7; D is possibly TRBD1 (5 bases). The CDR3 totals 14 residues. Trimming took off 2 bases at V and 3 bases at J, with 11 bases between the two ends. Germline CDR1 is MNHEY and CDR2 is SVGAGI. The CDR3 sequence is CASSYRGRGYEQYF. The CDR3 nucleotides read TGTGCCAGCAGTTACAGGGGAAGGGGCTACGAGCAGTACTTC.

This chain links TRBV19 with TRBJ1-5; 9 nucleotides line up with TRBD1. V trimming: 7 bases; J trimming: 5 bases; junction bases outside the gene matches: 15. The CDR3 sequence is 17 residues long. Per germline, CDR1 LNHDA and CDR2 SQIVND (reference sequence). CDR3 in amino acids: CASTPISGQGRYQPQHF. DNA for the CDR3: TGTGCCAGTACCCCAATATCTGGACAGGGGAGGTATCAGCCCCAGCATTTT.

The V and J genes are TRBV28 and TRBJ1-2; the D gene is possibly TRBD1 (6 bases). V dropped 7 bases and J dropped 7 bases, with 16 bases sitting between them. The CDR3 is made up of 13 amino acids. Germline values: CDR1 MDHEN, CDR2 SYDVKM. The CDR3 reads CASTLGQLVGYTF. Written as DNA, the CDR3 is TGTGCCAGCACCTTGGGACAACTTGTTGGCTACACCTTC.

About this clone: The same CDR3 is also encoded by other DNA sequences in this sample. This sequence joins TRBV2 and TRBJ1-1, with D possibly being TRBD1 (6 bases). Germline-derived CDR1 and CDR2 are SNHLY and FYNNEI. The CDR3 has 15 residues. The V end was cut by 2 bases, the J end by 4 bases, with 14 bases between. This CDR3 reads CASSERTVSGTEAFF. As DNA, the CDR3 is TGTGCCAGCAGTGAAAGGACAGTCTCGGGCACTGAAGCTTTCTTT.

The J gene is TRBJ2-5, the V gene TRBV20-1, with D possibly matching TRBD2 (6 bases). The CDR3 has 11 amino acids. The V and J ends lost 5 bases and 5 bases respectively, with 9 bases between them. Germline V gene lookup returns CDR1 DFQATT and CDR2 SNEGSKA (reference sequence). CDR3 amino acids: CSALRGETQYF. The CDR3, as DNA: TGCAGTGCTCTACGGGGGGAGACCCAGTACTTC.

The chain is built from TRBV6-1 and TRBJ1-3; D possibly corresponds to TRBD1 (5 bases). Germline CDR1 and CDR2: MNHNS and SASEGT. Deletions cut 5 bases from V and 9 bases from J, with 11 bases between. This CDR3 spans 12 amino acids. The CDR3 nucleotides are TGTGCCAGCAGTATCCAGGGCGGCACCATATATTTT. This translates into CASSIQGGTIYF.

The CDR3 DNA is TGTGCCAGCAGTTACTCGGGGAGGGGTCAGCCCCAGCATTTT. Translating it yields CASSYSGRGQPQHF. The J gene is TRBJ1-5, the V gene TRBV6-5, with D possibly matching TRBD1 (5 bases). V lost 0 bases and J lost 6, with 9 bases in between. The germline gives CDR1 MNHEY, CDR2 SVGAGI. This CDR3 comprises 14 residues.

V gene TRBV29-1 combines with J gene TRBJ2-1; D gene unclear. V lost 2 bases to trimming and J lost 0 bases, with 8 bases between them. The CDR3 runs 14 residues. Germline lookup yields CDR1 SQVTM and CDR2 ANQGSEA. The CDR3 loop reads CSVERASSYNEQFF. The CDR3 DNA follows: TGCAGCGTTGAAAGAGCTAGCTCCTACAATGAGCAGTTCTTC.

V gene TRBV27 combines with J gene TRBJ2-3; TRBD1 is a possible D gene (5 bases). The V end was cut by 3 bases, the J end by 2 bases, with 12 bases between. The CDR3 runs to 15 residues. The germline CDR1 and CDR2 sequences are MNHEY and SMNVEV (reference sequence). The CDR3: CASSFVGASTDTQYF. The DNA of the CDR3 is TGTGCCAGCAGTTTTGTTGGGGCCTCCACAGATACGCAGTATTTT.

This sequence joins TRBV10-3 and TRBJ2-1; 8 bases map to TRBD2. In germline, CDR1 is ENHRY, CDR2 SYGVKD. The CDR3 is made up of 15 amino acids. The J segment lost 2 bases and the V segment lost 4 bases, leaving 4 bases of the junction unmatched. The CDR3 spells CAISGRREAYNEQFF. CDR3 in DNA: TGTGCCATCAGTGGGCGGCGGGAGGCCTACAATGAGCAGTTCTTC.

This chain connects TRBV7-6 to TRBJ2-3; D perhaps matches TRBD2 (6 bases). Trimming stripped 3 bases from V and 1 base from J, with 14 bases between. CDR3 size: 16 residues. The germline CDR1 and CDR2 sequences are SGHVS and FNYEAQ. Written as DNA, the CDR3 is TGTGCCAGCAGCTTCCGGGACCGCGGGGGCACAGATACGCAGTATTTT. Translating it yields CASSFRDRGGTDTQYF.

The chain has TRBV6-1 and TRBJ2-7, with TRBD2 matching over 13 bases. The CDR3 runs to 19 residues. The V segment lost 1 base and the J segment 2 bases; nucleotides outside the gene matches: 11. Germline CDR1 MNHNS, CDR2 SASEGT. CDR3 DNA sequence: TGTGCCAGCAGTGAAGTGGGACTAGCGGGGACTACGAGAACCTACGAGCAGTACTTC. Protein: CASSEVGLAGTTRTYEQYF.

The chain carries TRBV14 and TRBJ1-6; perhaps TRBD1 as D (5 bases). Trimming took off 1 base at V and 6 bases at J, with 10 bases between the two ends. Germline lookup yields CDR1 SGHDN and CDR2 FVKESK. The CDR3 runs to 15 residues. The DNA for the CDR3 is TGTGCCAGCAGCCAAGGCTGGGGGGGTAATTCACCCCTCCACTTT. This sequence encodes CASSQGWGGNSPLHF.

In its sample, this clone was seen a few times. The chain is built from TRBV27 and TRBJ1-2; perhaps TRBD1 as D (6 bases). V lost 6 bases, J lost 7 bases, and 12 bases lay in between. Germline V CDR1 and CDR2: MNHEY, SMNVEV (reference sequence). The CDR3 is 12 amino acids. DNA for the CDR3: TGTGCCAGCAGGCAGGGGTCGGGTGGCTACACCTTC. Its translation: CASRQGSGGYTF.

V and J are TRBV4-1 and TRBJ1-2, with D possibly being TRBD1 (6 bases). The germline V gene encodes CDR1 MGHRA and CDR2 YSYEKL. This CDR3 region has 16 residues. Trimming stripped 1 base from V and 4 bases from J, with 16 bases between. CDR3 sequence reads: CASSQVQGHPIYGYTF. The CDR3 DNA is TGCGCCAGCAGCCAAGTACAGGGACACCCTATCTATGGCTACACCTTC.

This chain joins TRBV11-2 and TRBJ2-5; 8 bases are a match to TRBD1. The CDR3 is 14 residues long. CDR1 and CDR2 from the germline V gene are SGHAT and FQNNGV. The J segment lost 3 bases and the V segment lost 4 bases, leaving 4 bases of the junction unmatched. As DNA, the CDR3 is TGTGCCAGCAGCTCACTACAGGGGGAAGAGACCCAGTACTTC. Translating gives CASSSLQGEETQYF.

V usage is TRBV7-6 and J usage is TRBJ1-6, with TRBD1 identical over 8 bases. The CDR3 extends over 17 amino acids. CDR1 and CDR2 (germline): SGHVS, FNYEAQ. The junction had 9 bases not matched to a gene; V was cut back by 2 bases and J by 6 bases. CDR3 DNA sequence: TGTGCCAGCAGCTTAAATCAAGGCAGGGGGCCTAATTCACCCCTCCACTTT. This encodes CASSLNQGRGPNSPLHF.

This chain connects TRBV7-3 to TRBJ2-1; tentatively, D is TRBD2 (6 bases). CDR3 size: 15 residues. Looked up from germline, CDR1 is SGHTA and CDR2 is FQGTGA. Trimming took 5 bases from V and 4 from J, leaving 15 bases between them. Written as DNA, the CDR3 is TGTGCCAGCAGCGAGGCTCGGGGGAAATACAATGAGCAGTTCTTC. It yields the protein CASSEARGKYNEQFF. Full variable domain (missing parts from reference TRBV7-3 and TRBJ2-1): GAGVSQTPSNKVTEKGKYVELRCDPISGHTALYWYRQSLGQGPEFLIYFQGTGAADDSGLPNDRFFAVRPEGSVSTLKIQRTERGDSAVYLCASSEARGKYNEQFFGPGTRLTVL.

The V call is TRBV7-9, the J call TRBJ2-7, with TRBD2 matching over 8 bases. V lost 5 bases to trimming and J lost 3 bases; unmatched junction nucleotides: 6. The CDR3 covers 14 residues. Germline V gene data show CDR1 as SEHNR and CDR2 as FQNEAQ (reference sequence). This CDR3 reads CASSLLSGGYEQYF. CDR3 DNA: TGTGCCAGCAGCCTGCTCAGCGGGGGCTACGAGCAGTACTTC.

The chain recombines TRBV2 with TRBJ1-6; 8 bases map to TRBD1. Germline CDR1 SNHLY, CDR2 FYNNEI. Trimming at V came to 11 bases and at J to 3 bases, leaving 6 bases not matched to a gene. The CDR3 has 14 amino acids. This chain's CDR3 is CASWTGNYNSPLHF. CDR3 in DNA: TGTGCCTCCTGGACAGGGAACTATAATTCACCCCTCCACTTT.

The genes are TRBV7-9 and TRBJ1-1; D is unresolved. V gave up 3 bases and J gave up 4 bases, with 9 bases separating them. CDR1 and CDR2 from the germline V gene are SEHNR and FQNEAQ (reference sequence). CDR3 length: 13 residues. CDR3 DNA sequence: TGTGCCAGCAGCTTGAGGCGGCTCACTGAAGCTTTCTTT. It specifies CASSLRRLTEAFF.

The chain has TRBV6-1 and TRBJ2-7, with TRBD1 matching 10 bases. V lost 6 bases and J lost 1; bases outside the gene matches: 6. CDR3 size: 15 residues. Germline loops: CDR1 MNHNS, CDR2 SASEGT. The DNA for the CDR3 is TGTGCCAGCAGACCGGGACAGGGGCTATCCTACGAGCAGTACTTC. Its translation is CASRPGQGLSYEQYF.